A selection of T cell receptor beta chains follows, all from one sample in a study of breast tumors, draining lymph nodes, adjacent tissues. Each CDR3 protein is one row after TCRdb ran MiXCR on the multiplex PCR reads. The sample holds 85,000 to 120,000 distinct CDR3 sequences, less than 40% seen once. The sample was axillary lymph node tissue. Receptor source: a female donor with breast cancer. Some clones in this sample may be carry-over from other donors' samples. The CDR3 runs from the conserved cysteine through the conserved F or W. Each record gives: clone size, J gene, V gene, D gene, CDR3 protein, CDR3 DNA. The D gene is left open where the match is weak. Rows may omit the clone size; those that give it use once, few, many or a size class.

many TRBJ2-1 TRBV7-9 - CASRGGHFNEQFF TGTGCCAGCAGGGGGGGACACTTCAATGAGCAGTTCTTC
many TRBJ2-1 TRBV19 TRBD2 CASSILRTRASNEQFF TGTGCCAGTAGTATATTACGGACTAGGGCATCCAATGAGCAGTTCTTC
many TRBJ2-7 TRBV28 TRBD1 CASRAGTGGLYF TGTGCCAGCAGAGCCGGGACAGGGGGATTGTACTTC
many TRBJ2-1 TRBV18 - CASSAGHPEYNEQFF TGTGCCAGCTCAGCGGGACACCCGGAATACAATGAGCAGTTCTTC
many TRBJ1-2 TRBV4-1 - CASSQEGRGGDGYTF TGCGCCAGCAGCCAAGAGGGCAGGGGCGGTGATGGCTACACCTTC
- TRBJ1-2 TRBV7-6 - CASSLDPPGENSYTF TGTGCCAGCAGCTTAGATCCACCCGGCGAGAACAGCTACACCTTC
- TRBJ1-6 TRBV6-5 TRBD1 CASSHSSGTGDNSPLHF TGTGCCAGCAGTCACTCATCGGGGACAGGGGACAATTCACCCCTCCACTTT
many TRBJ2-1 TRBV5-1 TRBD1 CASRQGVHLYNEQFF TGCGCCTCCCGACAGGGGGTTCACCTCTACAATGAGCAGTTCTTC
many TRBJ2-7 TRBV20-1 - CSVSPGHDYEQYF TGCAGTGTTTCGCCGGGACACGACTACGAGCAGTACTTC
many TRBJ2-7 TRBV3-1 TRBD2 CASSQGRTSGRVYEQYF TGTGCCAGCAGCCAAGGAAGGACTAGCGGGAGGGTCTACGAGCAGTACTTC
many TRBJ2-2 TRBV13 - CASSLLLDRDKNTGELFF TGTGCCAGCAGCTTACTCCTGGACCGGGACAAGAACACCGGGGAGCTGTTTTTT
many TRBJ2-1 TRBV7-8 TRBD1 CASRRDRGGNEQFF TGTGCCAGCCGTCGGGACAGGGGGGGGAATGAGCAGTTCTTC
many TRBJ2-6 TRBV13 - CASSLGLSGANVLTF TGTGCCAGCAGCTTGGGACTCTCAGGGGCCAACGTCCTGACTTTC
few TRBJ2-5 TRBV11-3 TRBD2 CASSSRGGETQYF TGTGCCAGCAGCTCCCGGGGGGGGGAGACCCAGTACTTC
many TRBJ1-4 TRBV5-6 - CASSFSWGEKLFF TGTGCCAGCAGCTTTTCTTGGGGTGAAAAACTGTTTTTT
- TRBJ2-1 TRBV15 TRBD2 CATSRMGTSGGGNEQFF TGTGCCACCAGCAGAATGGGGACTAGCGGGGGGGGGAATGAGCAGTTCTTC
many TRBJ1-4 TRBV5-1 - CASSLRPNRLPNEKLFF TGCGCCAGCAGCCTCCGTCCCAACAGGTTACCTAATGAAAAACTGTTTTTT
many TRBJ2-1 TRBV4-1 TRBD2 CASSQEGLAVSYNEQFF TGCGCCAGCAGCCAAGAGGGACTAGCGGTCTCCTACAATGAGCAGTTCTTC
many TRBJ2-1 TRBV6-1 TRBD2 CASSHPTRGGLQFF TGTGCCAGCTCCCATCCAACCCGCGGGGGGTTGCAGTTCTTC
many TRBJ2-7 TRBV7-9 TRBD2 CASSAITSGSRVYEQYF TGTGCCAGCAGCGCAATCACTAGCGGGAGTAGAGTCTACGAGCAGTACTTC
many TRBJ2-2 TRBV10-3 TRBD2 CAISESGGRALGELFF TGTGCCATCAGTGAGTCTGGCGGGAGGGCCCTCGGGGAGCTGTTTTTT
many TRBJ2-3 TRBV24-1 TRBD2 CATSDPSGGTQYF TGTGCCACCAGTGACCCGTCGGGAGGTACGCAGTATTTT
- TRBJ1-5 TRBV20-1 - CSARDQGRGTYEHF TGCAGTGCTAGAGATCAGGGCCGGGGGACCTACGAGCATTTT
- TRBJ2-3 TRBV6-2/TRBV6-3 - CASKRGGTDTQYF TGTGCCAGCAAACGGGGCGGCACAGATACGCAGTATTTT
- TRBJ1-6 TRBV7-2 - CASRSLTTSTSSYNSPLYF TGTGCCAGCAGGTCCCTAACAACGAGTACTAGCTCCTATAATTCACCCCTCTACTTT
many TRBJ2-7 TRBV27 TRBD1 CASSSDRYEQYF TGTGCCAGCAGTTCGGACAGGTACGAGCAGTACTTC
once TRBJ1-2 TRBV20-1 - CSAGDSPAYAYTF TGCAGTGCTGGAGATTCGCCGGCGTATGCCTACACCTTC
many TRBJ2-1 TRBV20-1 - CSANVHNEQFF TGCAGTGCGAACGTACACAATGAGCAGTTCTTC
few TRBJ1-1 TRBV6-1 - CASSEKVAGLDTEAFF TGTGCCAGCAGTGAAAAGGTGGCCGGGTTGGACACTGAAGCTTTCTTT
many TRBJ2-1 TRBV6-5 TRBD2 CASSRLAGGLRKQFF TGTGCCAGCAGCCGACTAGCGGGGGGGCTTCGAAAGCAGTTCTTC
- TRBJ2-6 TRBV12-3/TRBV12-4 TRBD1 CASSFPSGTGHSGANVLTF TGTGCCAGCAGTTTTCCGTCCGGGACAGGCCACTCTGGGGCCAACGTCCTGACTTTC
- TRBJ2-7 TRBV15 TRBD1 CATSREVGTGVFEQYF TGTGCCACCAGCAGGGAGGTCGGGACAGGGGTATTCGAGCAGTACTTC
- TRBJ1-1 TRBV20-1 - CSARGFYAEAFF TGCAGTGCCAGGGGTTTTTACGCTGAAGCTTTCTTT
many TRBJ1-2 TRBV12-3/TRBV12-4 TRBD1 CASSPGQGEGYTF TGTGCCAGCAGCCCGGGACAGGGGGAAGGCTACACCTTC
many TRBJ1-5 TRBV28 - CASSLPRLNQPQHF TGTGCCAGCAGTTTACCTAGGCTCAATCAGCCCCAGCATTTT
many TRBJ1-6 TRBV19 - CASSADSSYNSPLHF TGTGCCAGTAGCGCGGACAGCTCCTATAATTCACCCCTCCACTTT
- TRBJ2-7 TRBV6-4 TRBD2 CASKGLAGYEQYF TGTGCCAGCAAGGGACTAGCGGGCTACGAGCAGTACTTC
- TRBJ1-5 TRBV20-1 - CSGRDRRVGENQPQHF TGCAGTGGTAGAGATAGAAGGGTAGGAGAAAATCAGCCCCAGCATTTT
- TRBJ2-1 TRBV15 - CATSRQGYNEQFF TGTGCCACCAGCAGACAGGGGTACAATGAGCAGTTCTTC
many TRBJ2-2 TRBV10-1 - CASSPGLYGELFF TGCGCCAGCAGTCCCGGACTGTACGGGGAGCTGTTTTTT
many TRBJ2-7 TRBV9 - CGTLGWSENPYEQYF TGTGGCACATTGGGGTGGTCCGAAAACCCCTACGAGCAGTACTTC
- TRBJ1-1 TRBV7-9 - CASSLEQNTEAFF TGTGCCAGCAGCTTAGAACAGAACACTGAAGCTTTCTTT
- TRBJ2-1 TRBV27 - CASSPPGPNNEQFF TGTGCCAGCAGTCCCCCGGGACCCAACAATGAGCAGTTCTTC
many TRBJ1-2 TRBV20-1 TRBD1 CSAPGDSSYYGYTF TGCAGTGCCCCGGGGGACAGCAGTTACTATGGCTACACCTTC
- TRBJ1-1 TRBV6-2/TRBV6-3 - CASTPTGINTEAFF TGTGCCAGCACCCCGACAGGTATTAACACTGAAGCTTTCTTT
many TRBJ2-3 TRBV15 - CATSRDVAQYF TGTGCCACCAGCAGAGACGTTGCGCAGTATTTT
many TRBJ2-3 TRBV5-8 - CASSLGQGGLADTQYF TGTGCCAGCAGCTTGGGCCAGGGGGGCCTCGCAGATACGCAGTATTTT
- TRBJ2-5 TRBV20-1 TRBD2 CIARTSGGAAETQYF TGCATTGCTAGGACTAGCGGGGGGGCCGCGGAGACCCAGTACTTC